The T cell receptor (beta chain) under discussion was sequenced for a study of cytomegalovirus exposure and HLA in healthy donors. This PCR relied on a set of 60 Vbeta primers and 13 Jbeta primers. TCRdb's copy holds only in-frame clones and misses some; the assay was immunoSEQ multiplex PCR. The sample consists of over 50,000 clones, about 89% of them appearing once. V lost 5 bases and J 0 bases, leaving 17 bases between the germline ends. CDR1 is GTSNPN and CDR2 is SVGIG in the germline V gene (reference sequence). The CDR3 has 16 amino acids. Sequencing was done on a sample of PBMCs. The sequence came from a man aged 25-45 years in good health and CMV-seropositive. The chain links TRBV30 to TRBJ1-3; tentatively, D is TRBD1 (6 bases). Here the CDR3 reads CAWESQGTISGNTIYF. CDR3 nucleotides: TGTGCCTGGGAATCACAGGGTACAATCTCTGGAAACACCATATATTTT.